The rows below give T cell receptor beta chains drawn from one sample of a study of T cells in Graves' hyperthyroidism and ophthalmopathy. TCRdb redid the calling of the multiplex PCR reads with MiXCR, one entry per CDR3 protein. Of under 700,000 distinct CDR3 sequences in the sample, roughly 46% were seen once. Sequencing input: peripheral blood or thyroid tissue (not recorded which). The receptors were sampled from a woman in her late teens or twenties with Graves' hyperthyroidism. Each CDR3 is given with its conserved first and last residue. D genes are given only for firm matches. Some rows have no size entry. The others give once, few or many, or a class for an expanded clone.

j_call: TRBJ1-2
clone_size: -
v_call: TRBV7-2
d_call: -
cdr3_length: 17
cdr3_aa: CASSLAGGTGGPYGYTF
cdr3_nt: TGTGCCAGCAGCTTAGCGGGGGGTACAGGCGGACCATATGGCTACACCTTC

j_call: TRBJ2-3
clone_size: -
v_call: TRBV11-2
d_call: TRBD1
cdr3_length: 12
cdr3_aa: CASGQGTDTQYF
cdr3_nt: TGTGCCAGCGGACAGGGCACAGATACGCAGTATTTT

j_call: TRBJ1-5
clone_size: -
v_call: TRBV2
d_call: -
cdr3_length: 15
cdr3_aa: CASSTSVYSNQPQHF
cdr3_nt: TGTGCCAGCAGTACCAGCGTTTATAGCAATCAGCCCCAGCATTTT

j_call: TRBJ1-1
clone_size: few
v_call: TRBV7-9
d_call: -
cdr3_length: 14
cdr3_aa: CASRRGASNTEAFF
cdr3_nt: TGTGCCAGCAGACGAGGGGCCTCGAACACTGAAGCTTTCTTT

j_call: TRBJ1-6
clone_size: -
v_call: TRBV25-1
d_call: -
cdr3_length: 15
cdr3_aa: CASWGGSSYNSPLHF
cdr3_nt: TGTGCCAGCTGGGGGGGTAGCTCCTATAATTCACCCCTCCACTTT

j_call: TRBJ1-2
clone_size: once
v_call: TRBV7-9
d_call: TRBD1
cdr3_length: 12
cdr3_aa: CATADRGTGYTF
cdr3_nt: TGTGCCACCGCGGACAGGGGGACTGGCTACACCTTC

j_call: TRBJ1-2
clone_size: few
v_call: TRBV5-1
d_call: -
cdr3_length: 15
cdr3_aa: CASSLADPLSRRYTF
cdr3_nt: TGCGCCAGCAGCTTGGCGGACCCTTTAAGTCGGCGCTACACCTTC

j_call: TRBJ1-5
clone_size: -
v_call: TRBV6-1
d_call: -
cdr3_length: 13
cdr3_aa: CASLGQGNQPQHF
cdr3_nt: TGTGCCAGCTTGGGGCAGGGAAATCAGCCCCAGCATTTT

j_call: TRBJ1-1
clone_size: -
v_call: TRBV19
d_call: TRBD1
cdr3_length: 14
cdr3_aa: CASSTGTVNTEASF
cdr3_nt: TGTGCCAGTAGTACCGGGACAGTGAACACTGAAGCTTCCTTT

j_call: TRBJ1-6
clone_size: -
v_call: TRBV25-1
d_call: -
cdr3_length: 13
cdr3_aa: CASSESAGSPLHF
cdr3_nt: TGTGCCAGCAGTGAATCGGCAGGGTCACCCCTCCACTTT

j_call: TRBJ2-7
clone_size: few
v_call: TRBV19
d_call: -
cdr3_length: 14
cdr3_aa: CASSPNDRSYEQYF
cdr3_nt: TGTGCCAGTAGCCCAAACGACAGATCCTACGAGCAGTACTTC

j_call: TRBJ1-1
clone_size: many
v_call: TRBV2
d_call: -
cdr3_length: 13
cdr3_aa: CASTDSRGTEAFF
cdr3_nt: TGTGCCAGCACAGATTCTAGGGGCACTGAAGCTTTCTTT

j_call: TRBJ2-7
clone_size: -
v_call: TRBV5-1
d_call: -
cdr3_length: 15
cdr3_aa: CASSRYRENPYEQYF
cdr3_nt: TGCGCCAGCAGCCGGTATAGGGAGAATCCCTACGAGCAGTACTTC

j_call: TRBJ2-5
clone_size: -
v_call: TRBV29-1
d_call: -
cdr3_length: 13
cdr3_aa: CSVDGLGDGTQYF
cdr3_nt: TGCAGCGTTGATGGGTTGGGGGACGGGACCCAGTACTTC

j_call: TRBJ1-2
clone_size: many
v_call: TRBV24-1
d_call: -
cdr3_length: 13
cdr3_aa: CATSDPGRYGYTF
cdr3_nt: TGTGCCACCAGTGATCCAGGGAGATATGGCTACACCTTC

j_call: TRBJ2-7
clone_size: many
v_call: TRBV29-1
d_call: -
cdr3_length: 13
cdr3_aa: CSVAGGVAYEQYF
cdr3_nt: TGCAGCGTTGCTGGGGGTGTAGCGTACGAGCAGTACTTC

j_call: TRBJ1-1
clone_size: -
v_call: TRBV20-1
d_call: TRBD1
cdr3_length: 14
cdr3_aa: CSARDGTASLEAFF
cdr3_nt: TGCAGTGCTAGAGACGGGACAGCGAGTCTCGAAGCTTTCTTT

j_call: TRBJ2-7
clone_size: many
v_call: TRBV7-9
d_call: -
cdr3_length: 13
cdr3_aa: CASSLTHRDEQYF
cdr3_nt: TGTGCCAGCAGCTTAACGCACCGGGACGAGCAGTACTTC

j_call: TRBJ1-3
clone_size: -
v_call: TRBV7-2
d_call: -
cdr3_length: 16
cdr3_aa: CASSLGSGLSGNTIYF
cdr3_nt: TGTGCCAGCAGCTTAGGCTCAGGCCTCTCTGGAAACACCATATATTTT

j_call: TRBJ1-2
clone_size: -
v_call: TRBV10-3
d_call: -
cdr3_length: 14
cdr3_aa: CAISEFRGPYGYTF
cdr3_nt: TGTGCCATCAGTGAGTTTAGGGGACCCTATGGCTACACCTTC

j_call: TRBJ2-5
clone_size: -
v_call: TRBV7-9
d_call: -
cdr3_length: 13
cdr3_aa: CANLVAGSETQYF
cdr3_nt: TGTGCCAATTTGGTGGCGGGAAGTGAGACCCAGTACTTC

j_call: TRBJ2-5
clone_size: -
v_call: TRBV12-3/TRBV12-4
d_call: TRBD2
cdr3_length: 12
cdr3_aa: CASSETSKTQYF
cdr3_nt: TGTGCCAGCAGCGAGACTAGCAAGACCCAGTACTTC

j_call: TRBJ2-3
clone_size: many
v_call: TRBV2
d_call: -
cdr3_length: 14
cdr3_aa: CASTKLLSTDTQYF
cdr3_nt: TGTGCCAGCACGAAGTTACTAAGCACAGATACGCAGTATTTT

j_call: TRBJ2-2
clone_size: -
v_call: TRBV19
d_call: -
cdr3_length: 15
cdr3_aa: CASRSPRTNTGELFF
cdr3_nt: TGTGCCAGTAGGAGTCCGCGTACCAACACCGGGGAGCTGTTTTTT

j_call: TRBJ2-5
clone_size: -
v_call: TRBV10-3
d_call: -
cdr3_length: 12
cdr3_aa: CASKGGTETQYF
cdr3_nt: TGTGCCAGCAAAGGCGGGACAGAGACCCAGTACTTC

j_call: TRBJ1-5
clone_size: many
v_call: TRBV7-8
d_call: -
cdr3_length: 14
cdr3_aa: CASSRGHALQPQHF
cdr3_nt: TGTGCCAGCAGCCGCGGACACGCCTTACAGCCCCAGCATTTT

j_call: TRBJ2-3
clone_size: -
v_call: TRBV29-1
d_call: TRBD2
cdr3_length: 15
cdr3_aa: CSVAWGSGRADTQYF
cdr3_nt: TGCAGCGTTGCCTGGGGTAGCGGGAGGGCAGATACGCAGTATTTT

j_call: TRBJ1-2
clone_size: few
v_call: TRBV11-2
d_call: -
cdr3_length: 15
cdr3_aa: CASSLDPTGYYGYTF
cdr3_nt: TGTGCCAGCAGCTTAGATCCTACAGGATATTATGGCTACACCTTC

j_call: TRBJ1-2
clone_size: once
v_call: TRBV20-1
d_call: -
cdr3_length: 15
cdr3_aa: CSATRDGGAAGGYTF
cdr3_nt: TGCAGTGCTACACGAGACGGGGGTGCCGCAGGGGGCTACACCTTC